These 15 T cell receptor beta chains came from one sample sequenced in a study of identical twins. TCRdb re-called the 5' RACE reads through MiXCR, storing one row per CDR3 protein. The data hold about 920,000 distinct CDR3 sequences, with 9% to 15% observed a single time. These sequences were also reported in another study, on yellow fever vaccine responses in identical twins.

Material: PBMCs. The receptors shown here come from a woman aged 18-29 years in good health.

V and J are TRBV4-1 and TRBJ1-2; D is perhaps TRBD1 (6 bases). Trimming cost V 4 bases and J 6 bases, with 15 bases left between them. CDR3 length: 14 residues. CDR1 MGHRA and CDR2 YSYEKL come from the germline V gene. The CDR3 loop reads CASSPLGADDGYTF. As DNA, the CDR3 is TGCGCCAGCAGCCCCCTGGGGGCAGATGATGGCTACACCTTC.

This clonotype appeared many times. CDR3 sequence reads: CASINQGYSPLHF. The CDR3 DNA reads as TGTGCCAGCATCAATCAGGGGTATTCACCCCTCCACTTT. The chain combines TRBV12-3 or TRBV12-4 with TRBJ1-6; D might be TRBD1 (6 bases). With 7 bases removed from V and 8 bases from J, the gap between germline ends came to 12 bases. The CDR3 totals 13 residues.

This chain uses TRBV7-8 with TRBJ2-1; 8 bases are shared with TRBD2. The CDR3 sequence is 18 residues long. The V segment lost 0 bases and the J segment 3 bases; nucleotides outside the gene matches: 10. Per germline, CDR1 SGHVS and CDR2 FQNEAQ. The CDR3 sequence is CASSLAEAGGPFYNEQFF. In nucleotides, the CDR3 is TGTGCCAGCAGCTTAGCTGAGGCGGGAGGCCCCTTCTACAATGAGCAGTTCTTC. Full variable domain (remainder filled in from reference TRBV7-8 and TRBJ2-1): GAGVSQSPRYKVAKRGQDVALRCDPISGHVSLFWYQQALGQGPEFLTYFQNEAQLDKSGLPSDRFFAERPEGSVSTLKIQRTQQEDSAVYLCASSLAEAGGPFYNEQFFGPGTRLTVL.

This clonotype was counted only a few times. J is TRBJ1-5 and V is TRBV2; D not certain. With 3 bases removed from V and 7 bases from J, the gap between germline ends came to 13 bases. This CDR3 has 14 amino acids. CDR1 and CDR2 (germline): SNHLY, FYNNEI. Here the CDR3 DNA reads TGTGCCAGCAGTGACGGGTCGTCGGGCCAGCCCCAGCATTTT. This encodes CASSDGSSGQPQHF.

The table lists this clonotype with a few counts. This chain connects TRBV7-2 to TRBJ2-2; 9 bases are a match to TRBD2. V shed 5 bases and J 8 bases; nucleotides not matched to a gene: 6. Germline CDR1 and CDR2: SGHTA and FQGNSA. The CDR3 is made up of 14 amino acids. The CDR3 DNA sequence: TGTGCCAGCAGCACCATAGCGGGAGTTGGGGAGCTGTTTTTT. Translating gives CASSTIAGVGELFF.

This clonotype was observed a few times. The rearrangement links TRBV20-1 to TRBJ2-7; 10 nucleotides align to TRBD1. The V gene end was trimmed by 5 bases and the J gene end by 4 bases; junction bases not matched to a gene: 8. The CDR3 extends over 14 amino acids. From germline, CDR1 is DFQATT and CDR2 SNEGSKA (reference sequence). The CDR3, as DNA: TGCAGTGCTGCCGCCGGGACAGGGGTTTACGAGCAGTACTTC. Translated, it gives CSAAAGTGVYEQYF.

This clonotype was detected many times. The chain couples TRBV27 to TRBJ1-2; D remains unclear. With 6 bases removed from V and 3 bases from J, the gap between germline ends came to 14 bases. Germline loops: CDR1 MNHEY, CDR2 SMNVEV (reference sequence). CDR3 size: 14 residues. CDR3 loop: CASSRDGDYYGYTF. In DNA form, the CDR3 reads TGTGCCAGCAGCCGCGACGGGGATTACTATGGCTACACCTTC.

The chain carries TRBV19 and TRBJ2-1; 8 bases align to TRBD1. Germline trimming cut 10 bases from V and 2 bases from J; bases unmatched to any gene: 7. Looked up from germline, CDR1 is LNHDA and CDR2 is SQIVND (reference sequence). This CDR3 comprises 14 residues. This CDR3 reads CATTGTGAYNEQFF. DNA of the CDR3: TGTGCCACCACGGGGACAGGAGCCTACAATGAGCAGTTCTTC.

The chain employs TRBV3-1 and TRBJ1-5, with D tentatively TRBD1 (5 bases). The CDR3 runs 12 residues. V lost 8 bases and J lost 5, with 10 bases in between. Per germline, CDR1 LGHDT and CDR2 YNNKEL (reference sequence). The CDR3 region has the DNA TGTGCCAGCGGGGGGGTGCATCAGCCCCAGCATTTT. It yields the protein CASGGVHQPQHF.

The V gene is TRBV5-6, the J gene TRBJ2-7; D remains ambiguous. Trimming took off 1 base at V and 4 bases at J, with 15 bases between the two ends. CDR1 SGHDT and CDR2 YYEEEE come from the germline V gene. The CDR3 extends over 15 amino acids. The chain's CDR3 is CASSLHGSAPYEQYF. The CDR3 DNA follows: TGTGCCAGCAGCTTGCATGGATCTGCCCCTTACGAGCAGTACTTC.

This clonotype has more than one count but fewer than ten. This chain uses TRBV10-3 with TRBJ2-2; unclear D gene. The germline V gene has CDR1 ENHRY and CDR2 SYGVKD. The CDR3 consists of 15 residues. V was clipped by 0 bases and J by 6 bases, with 11 bases between them. The CDR3 coding sequence is TGTGCCATCAGTGAGTCAATCCCAGGACCCGGGGAGCTGTTTTTT. Its translation: CAISESIPGPGELFF.

This clonotype was detected many times. V and J are TRBV4-1 and TRBJ1-4; perhaps TRBD1 as D (5 bases). The CDR3 consists of 14 residues. Germline assignment: CDR1 MGHRA and CDR2 YSYEKL. With 1 base removed from V and 8 bases from J, the gap between germline ends came to 11 bases. The CDR3 spells CASSQVGVKEKLFF. In DNA, the CDR3 is TGCGCCAGCAGCCAAGTGGGGGTAAAGGAAAAACTGTTTTTT.

This clonotype was detected only a few times. The V gene is TRBV28, the J gene TRBJ2-1; possible D gene TRBD2, 7 bases. Trimming took 7 bases from V and 4 from J, leaving 20 bases between them. The CDR3 covers 16 residues. From germline, CDR1 is MDHEN and CDR2 SYDVKM. The CDR3 sequence is CASIDEGGGWYNEQFF. The CDR3 DNA sequence: TGTGCCAGCATAGACGAAGGGGGGGGTTGGTACAATGAGCAGTTCTTC.

J is TRBJ1-3 and V is TRBV7-9; TRBD1 matches 8 bases. J was trimmed by 3 bases and V by 9 bases; bases with no gene match: 4. Germline V gene data show CDR1 as SEHNR and CDR2 as FQNEAQ (reference sequence). The length of the CDR3 is 13 residues. As DNA, the CDR3 is TGTGCCAGACAGGGGGATATTGGAAACACCATATATTTT. It codes for CARQGDIGNTIYF.

The sample holds a few counts of this clonotype. This chain joins TRBV5-6 and TRBJ2-3; D uncertain. The CDR3 runs 16 residues. Germline-derived CDR1 and CDR2 are SGHDT and YYEEEE. Trimming took off 2 bases at V and 0 bases at J, with 13 bases between the two ends. The chain's CDR3 is CASSLRWLGSTDTQYF. The CDR3 nucleotides are TGTGCCAGCAGCTTACGGTGGCTAGGGAGCACAGATACGCAGTATTTT.